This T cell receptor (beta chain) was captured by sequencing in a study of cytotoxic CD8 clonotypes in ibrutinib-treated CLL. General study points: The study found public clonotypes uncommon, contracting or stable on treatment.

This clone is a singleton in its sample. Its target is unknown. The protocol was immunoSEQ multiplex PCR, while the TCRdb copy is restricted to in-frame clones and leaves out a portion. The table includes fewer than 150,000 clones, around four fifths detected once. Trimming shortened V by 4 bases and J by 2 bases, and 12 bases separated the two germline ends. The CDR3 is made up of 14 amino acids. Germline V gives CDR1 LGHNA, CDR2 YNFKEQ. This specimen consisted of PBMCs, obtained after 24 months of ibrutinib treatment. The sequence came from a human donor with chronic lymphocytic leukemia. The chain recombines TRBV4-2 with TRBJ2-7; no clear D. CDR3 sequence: CASSRQERTYEQYF. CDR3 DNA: TGTGCCAGCAGCCGCCAGGAACGAACCTACGAGCAGTACTTC.